Listed below are T cell receptor beta chains from one sample, sequenced in a study of shared clonotypes between healthy human individuals. Using immunoSEQ multiplex PCR, the repertoire was profiled, and TCRdb retains in-frame clones only, with some absent. The sample contains about 650,000 clones, nearly 97% of which appear only once. The sample comprised naive CD8+ T cells sorted from blood. The receptors shown here come from a woman aged 25 to 39 in good health. Each CDR3 is given with its conserved first and last residue. Fields, in order: V gene, clone size, J gene, D gene, CDR3 protein, CDR3 DNA. A D gene is named only where the DNA matches it firmly. Clone size is shown for a subset of rows, as once, few, many or a class of expanded clone.

>TRBV5-1|NA|TRBJ1-2|TRBD1
CASSLGTGTGYGYTF
TGCGCCAGCAGCTTGGGGACAGGGACGGGCTATGGCTACACCTTC
>TRBV6-5|NA|TRBJ1-4|NA
CASSYSGPILYEKLFF
TGTGCCAGCAGTTACTCGGGGCCAATACTTTATGAAAAACTGTTTTTT
>TRBV6-5|NA|TRBJ2-5|TRBD1
CASSTGEETQYF
TGTGCCAGCAGTACAGGGGAAGAGACCCAGTACTTC
>TRBV7-9|NA|TRBJ2-7|TRBD1
CASSLLLQGHEQYF
TGTGCCAGCAGCTTATTGCTACAGGGGCACGAGCAGTACTTC
>TRBV7-3|NA|TRBJ2-1|TRBD2
CASSLIAGGRSHEQFF
TGTGCCAGCAGCTTAATAGCGGGAGGGCGTTCCCATGAGCAGTTCTTC
>TRBV7-9|NA|TRBJ1-1|NA
CASSSGLSTEAFF
TGTGCCAGCAGCTCCGGCCTTAGCACTGAAGCTTTCTTT
>TRBV27|NA|TRBJ1-4|NA
CASSFAAGTWEKLFF
TGTGCCAGCAGTTTCGCCGCGGGGACGTGGGAAAAACTGTTTTTT
>TRBV13|NA|TRBJ2-1|NA
CASSRSNEQFF
TGTGCCAGCAGCCGATCCAATGAGCAGTTCTTC
>TRBV27|NA|TRBJ1-1|NA
CASRATQLWGTEAFF
TGTGCCAGCAGGGCCACCCAACTATGGGGGACTGAAGCTTTCTTT
>TRBV5-4|NA|TRBJ1-5|TRBD1
CASSADRGQPQHF
TGTGCCAGCAGCGCGGACAGGGGGCAGCCCCAGCATTTT
>TRBV21-1|NA|TRBJ2-7|NA
CASSKGRFELLGEEQYF
TGTGCCAGCAGCAAAGGGAGATTTGAGCTCTTAGGGGAGGAGCAGTACTTC
>TRBV28|NA|TRBJ1-1|NA
CASSFTAPTEAFF
TGTGCCAGCAGTTTCACAGCTCCCACTGAAGCTTTCTTT
>TRBV27|NA|TRBJ2-7|TRBD2
CASSTGGNEQYF
TGTGCCAGCAGTACGGGAGGGAACGAGCAGTACTTC
>TRBV19|NA|TRBJ2-1|TRBD2
CASSMAGGPDEQFF
TGTGCCAGTAGTATGGCGGGAGGGCCGGATGAGCAGTTCTTC
>TRBV2|once|TRBJ2-7|NA
CASSRGQSSSYEQYF
TGTGCCAGCAGTAGGGGTCAGTCATCCTCCTACGAGCAGTACTTC
>TRBV4-1|few|TRBJ2-7|NA
CASSQLVWGSYEQYF
TGCGCCAGCAGCCAACTCGTATGGGGCTCCTACGAGCAGTACTTC
>TRBV19|NA|TRBJ1-5|NA
CASKAIVPYGNQPQHF
TGTGCCAGTAAGGCCATCGTCCCATACGGCAATCAGCCCCAGCATTTT
>TRBV5-4|NA|TRBJ2-7|TRBD2
CASSQRDGGSYEQYF
TGTGCCAGCAGTCAGCGGGACGGGGGGTCCTACGAGCAGTACTTC
>TRBV9|NA|TRBJ1-3|NA
CASSLGLAGNTIYF
TGTGCCAGCAGCTTGGGGCTTGCTGGAAACACCATATATTTT
>TRBV9|NA|TRBJ2-1|NA
CASSATGRSYNEQFF
TGTGCCAGCAGCGCGACAGGTCGCTCCTACAATGAGCAGTTCTTC
>TRBV5-4|NA|TRBJ2-3|NA
CASSWGTDTQYF
TGTGCCAGCAGCTGGGGAACAGATACGCAGTATTTT
>TRBV7-9|NA|TRBJ2-1|NA
CASSSLRDEQFF
TGTGCCAGCAGCTCCCTCCGGGATGAGCAGTTCTTC
>TRBV5-8|NA|TRBJ1-4|TRBD1
CASSWGTVNEKLFF
TGTGCCAGCAGCTGGGGGACAGTTAATGAAAAACTGTTTTTT
>TRBV28|few|TRBJ2-7|NA
CASSLGFGTFPFEQYF
TGTGCCAGCAGTTTGGGGTTCGGGACTTTTCCGTTCGAGCAGTACTTC
>TRBV7-9|NA|TRBJ2-7|NA
CASTGIYEQYF
TGTGCCAGCACGGGGATCTACGAGCAGTACTTC
>TRBV4-1|NA|TRBJ2-7|NA
CASSPEGRSYEQYF
TGCGCCAGCAGCCCCGAGGGTAGGTCCTACGAGCAGTACTTC
>TRBV19|NA|TRBJ2-7|TRBD1
CASSTTGGGNEQYF
TGTGCCAGTTCCACGACAGGGGGGGGAAACGAGCAGTACTTC
>TRBV7-6|NA|TRBJ1-1|NA
CASSLGGAAEAFF
TGTGCCAGCAGCTTAGGAGGGGCCGCTGAAGCTTTCTTT
>TRBV4-1|NA|TRBJ2-3|TRBD2
CASSQQGLAEGGTDTQYF
TGCGCCAGCAGCCAACAAGGGCTAGCGGAAGGGGGCACAGATACGCAGTATTTT
>TRBV6-5|NA|TRBJ2-7|TRBD2
CASSYSAGGYEQYF
TGTGCCAGCAGTTACTCTGCGGGAGGTTACGAGCAGTACTTC
>TRBV4-1|NA|TRBJ2-1|TRBD1
CASSVGTGGRNEQFF
TGCGCCAGCAGCGTCGGGACAGGGGGCCGCAATGAGCAGTTCTTC
>TRBV27|NA|TRBJ2-7|NA
CASSNRPGSKEQYF
TGTGCCAGCTCCAATCGGCCGGGATCGAAAGAGCAGTACTTC
>TRBV5-5|NA|TRBJ1-2|NA
CASSLILGNYGYTF
TGTGCCAGCAGCTTGATTCTGGGAAACTATGGCTACACCTTC
>TRBV10-2|NA|TRBJ2-7|NA
CATATDPWGYEQYF
TGCGCCACCGCTACGGACCCGTGGGGCTACGAGCAGTACTTC
>TRBV29-1|NA|TRBJ2-7|TRBD2
CSVELQGGYEQYF
TGCAGCGTTGAACTCCAGGGAGGGTACGAGCAGTACTTC
>TRBV7-2|NA|TRBJ2-1|TRBD2
CASRPLAGLDNEQFF
TGTGCCAGCAGGCCGCTAGCGGGACTTGATAATGAGCAGTTCTTC
>TRBV10-3|NA|TRBJ2-5|NA
CAISVTGTETQYF
TGTGCCATCAGTGTAACAGGGACGGAGACCCAGTACTTC
>TRBV18|NA|TRBJ1-5|TRBD1
CASSQDRGRNQPQHF
TGTGCCAGCTCACAGGACAGGGGACGCAATCAGCCCCAGCATTTT